This entry lists 26 T cell receptor beta chains sequenced from one sample in a study of T cells after yellow fever vaccination. TCRdb processed the 5' RACE reads anew with MiXCR; each CDR3 protein has one entry. The repertoire holds some 500,000 distinct CDR3 sequences, with about 14% as singletons. Sample: PBMCs, taken on the day of the yellow fever booster vaccination. Receptors were obtained from a man aged 25 to 40 who received the YFV17D yellow fever vaccine.

The chain combines TRBV6-7 with TRBJ2-5; D is uncertain. TRBV6-7 falls under the ORF class, with uncertain function. Trimming took 0 bases from V and 6 from J, leaving 17 bases between them. This CDR3 has 16 amino acids. The CDR3, as DNA: TGTGCCAGCAGTTACTCAGGCACAGCAGGATTAAAGACCCAGTACTTC. This sequence encodes CASSYSGTAGLKTQYF.

This clonotype showed up just a few times. The V and J genes are TRBV2 and TRBJ2-7, with 10 bases identical to TRBD1. Germline V gene lookup returns CDR1 SNHLY and CDR2 FYNNEI. Unmatched junction bases numbered 6, after V lost 4 bases and J lost 3 bases. The CDR3 runs to 15 residues. CDR3 nucleotides: TGTGCCAGCAGTGCGGACGGGACAGGGGTCTACGAGCAGTACTTC. Encoded protein: CASSADGTGVYEQYF.

The sample holds a few counts of this clonotype. The chain couples TRBV20-1 to TRBJ2-3; weak D call: TRBD2 (5 bases). Germline V gives CDR1 DFQATT, CDR2 SNEGSKA (reference sequence). This CDR3 is built from 14 residues. V lost 4 bases to trimming and J lost 6 bases, with 17 bases between them. CDR3 bases: TGCAGTGCTATCAGCGGACCCCGAGCGGATACGCAGTATTTT. Protein sequence: CSAISGPRADTQYF.

V is TRBV2 and J is TRBJ2-7; D might be TRBD2 (6 bases). The CDR3 runs 14 residues. Trimming removed 9 bases at V and 4 bases at J, with 19 bases between. Germline values: CDR1 SNHLY, CDR2 FYNNEI. The CDR3 protein is CASLGGTLSYEQYF. CDR3 coding DNA: TGTGCCAGTCTCGGAGGGACCCTTAGTTACGAGCAGTACTTC.

This clonotype turned up a few times. V gene TRBV7-9 combines with J gene TRBJ2-3; D perhaps matches TRBD2 (6 bases). This CDR3 comprises 14 residues. Germline loops: CDR1 SEHNR, CDR2 FQNEAQ (reference sequence). V was pared by 5 bases and J by 6 bases, with 15 bases between. CDR3 sequence reads: CASSVDGGLDTQYF. Written as DNA, the CDR3 is TGTGCCAGCAGCGTTGACGGGGGACTGGATACGCAGTATTTT. The variable domain in full, completed from reference TRBV7-9 and TRBJ2-3, reads DTGVSQNPRHKITKRGQNVTFRCDPISEHNRLYWYRQTLGQGPEFLTYFQNEAQLEKSRLLSDRFSAERPKGSFSTLEIQRTEQGDSAMYLCASSVDGGLDTQYFGPGTRLTVL.

The chain couples TRBV29-1 to TRBJ2-1, with 11 bases aligning to TRBD2. The V and J ends lost 1 base and 6 bases, in that order; junction bases with no gene match: 2. There are 14 residues in the CDR3. Germline loops: CDR1 SQVTM, CDR2 ANQGSEA. The CDR3 region is CSVEGGLAGNEQFF. The CDR3 DNA is TGCAGCGTTGAAGGTGGACTAGCGGGCAATGAGCAGTTCTTC.

V is TRBV18 and J is TRBJ2-5, with TRBD2 matching 9 bases. This CDR3 has 15 amino acids. The germline gives CDR1 KGHSH, CDR2 LQKENI. The V gene end was trimmed by 4 bases and the J gene end by 7 bases; junction bases not matched to a gene: 10. In DNA, the CDR3 is TGTGCCAGCTCACTGCGGGAGGGTCCCTCGGCGACCCAGTACTTC. Its protein product is CASSLREGPSATQYF.

The chain recombines TRBV6-1 with TRBJ1-5; D not resolved. The CDR3 is 13 residues long. The germline CDR1 and CDR2 sequences are MNHNS and SASEGT. The V end lost 6 bases, the J end lost 7 bases, and 13 bases lay between the germline ends. Written as DNA, the CDR3 is TGTGCCAGCAGGAGGCGGACCGAACAGCCCCAGCATTTT. This sequence encodes CASRRRTEQPQHF.

As concerns this clonotype: A clone one base away is much larger, so this may be a read error. The chain is built from TRBV29-1 and TRBJ2-7; no clear D. Trimming pared 8 bases from V and 4 bases from J, leaving 15 bases between. Germline V gene data show CDR1 as SQVTM and CDR2 as ANQGSEA. This CDR3 has 12 amino acids. The CDR3 reads CSTLGCTYEQYF. DNA for the CDR3: TGCAGCACATTAGGGTGTACATACGAGCAGTACTTC.

This chain connects TRBV4-3 to TRBJ2-5; TRBD1 or TRBD2 may be the D gene (5 bases each). Germline CDR1 reads LGHNA; CDR2 reads YSLEER. The CDR3 has 16 amino acids. V lost 0 bases to trimming and J lost 2 bases, with 13 bases between them. CDR3 bases: TGCGCCAGCAGCCAAGATCTTCGGGGCTATCAAGAGACCCAGTACTTC. Translating it yields CASSQDLRGYQETQYF.

This clonotype was seen a handful of times. The chain has TRBV7-2 and TRBJ2-7; D is unresolved. This CDR3 contains 15 residues. The ends were cut back, 7 bases at V and 2 bases at J, with 18 bases in the middle. The germline V gene encodes CDR1 SGHTA and CDR2 FQGNSA. CDR3 bases: TGTGCCAGCACACGAGAAGACGGGTTAACCTACGAGCAGTACTTC. It encodes CASTREDGLTYEQYF.

The chain recombines TRBV6-2 or TRBV6-3 with TRBJ2-7; D is ambiguous. V lost 2 bases to trimming and J lost 6 bases, with 8 bases between them. CDR1 MNHEY and CDR2 SVGEGT come from the germline V gene. The CDR3 covers 12 residues. The DNA of the CDR3 is TGTGCCAGCAGTTACGACCGGCGCGAGCAGTACTTC. Its translation is CASSYDRREQYF.

DNA for the CDR3: TGCGCCAGCAGCTTGGAACTTCAGGGGGCTGGTGGAAACACCATATATTTT. Its protein is CASSLELQGAGGNTIYF. V is TRBV5-1 and J is TRBJ1-3; 8 bases line up with TRBD1. The germline gives CDR1 SGHRS, CDR2 YFSETQ. V gave up 0 bases and J gave up 3 bases; unmatched junction bases: 8. CDR3 size: 17 residues.

This clonotype was recorded a few times. The V and J genes are TRBV6-1 and TRBJ1-3, with D possibly matching TRBD1 (5 bases). V was pared by 4 bases and J by 4 bases, with 14 bases between. Germline lookup yields CDR1 MNHNS and CDR2 SASEGT. The CDR3 consists of 15 residues. The CDR3 sequence: CASSGPRDGGNTIYF. The DNA for the CDR3 is TGTGCCAGCAGTGGACCTCGGGACGGAGGAAACACCATATATTTT.

V is TRBV27 and J is TRBJ2-1; 7 bases align to TRBD1. Germline V CDR1 and CDR2: MNHEY, SMNVEV (reference sequence). The CDR3 length is 15 residues. The junction had 11 bases not matched to a gene; V was cut back by 6 bases and J by 6 bases. CDR3 protein: CASRLLYTGVNEQFF. The CDR3 coding sequence is TGTGCCAGCAGACTCCTCTACACAGGGGTCAATGAGCAGTTCTTC.

V usage is TRBV6-2 or TRBV6-3 and J usage is TRBJ2-1, with 8 bases fitting TRBD1. The V gene end was trimmed by 11 bases and the J gene end by 5 bases; junction bases not matched to a gene: 11. This CDR3 contains 14 residues. The V gene's germline CDR1 is MNHEY and CDR2 SVGEGT. The CDR3 DNA is TGTGCCGCGGGGACCCGGACAGGGAACAATGAGCAGTTCTTC. This translates into CAAGTRTGNNEQFF.

This clonotype has only a few counts. This chain connects TRBV3-1 to TRBJ2-1; D is perhaps TRBD1 or TRBD2 (6 bases each). Trimming cost V 5 bases and J 15 bases, with 23 bases left between them. CDR3 length equals 14 residues. Germline CDR1 LGHDT, CDR2 YNNKEL (reference sequence). The CDR3 bases are TGTGCCAGCAGCGGGGGCGGGGTGATTTGGGGACTGTTCTTC. This encodes CASSGGGVIWGLFF.

The J gene is TRBJ2-3, the V gene TRBV20-1; D ambiguous. Per the germline V gene, CDR1 is DFQATT and CDR2 is SNEGSKA (reference sequence). This CDR3 has 14 residues. The V and J ends lost 7 bases and 1 base respectively, with 15 bases between them. The DNA of the CDR3 is TGCAGTGTTTATAGCCGATCCGGCACAGATACGCAGTATTTT. Encoded protein: CSVYSRSGTDTQYF.

This rearrangement joins TRBV4-3 to TRBJ2-5; D is possibly TRBD2 (6 bases). The ends were cut back, 5 bases at V and 2 bases at J, with 15 bases in the middle. Germline V gene data show CDR1 as LGHNA and CDR2 as YSLEER. The CDR3 length is 15 residues. CDR3 region: CASSMGLPSQETQYF. The CDR3 bases are TGCGCCAGCAGCATGGGACTCCCCAGTCAAGAGACCCAGTACTTC.

This clonotype was recorded a few times. The rearrangement joins TRBV5-1 to TRBJ2-7, with D possibly matching TRBD1 (5 bases). The CDR3 consists of 13 residues. V lost 7 bases, J lost 0 bases, and 11 bases lay in between. Germline values: CDR1 SGHRS, CDR2 YFSETQ. DNA of the CDR3: TGCGCCAGCGGCCCAGGGCTCTCCTACGAGCAGTACTTC. It is translated as CASGPGLSYEQYF.

V usage is TRBV7-2 and J usage is TRBJ2-2; 8 nucleotides align to TRBD2. Germline V CDR1 and CDR2: SGHTA, FQGNSA. CDR3 length equals 17 residues. The ends lost 1 base at V and 7 bases at J; junction bases unmatched: 11. DNA of the CDR3: TGTGCCAGCAGCTTAGGGCCTTGGCGGGAGGTGCACGGGGAGCTGTTTTTT. Amino acids: CASSLGPWREVHGELFF.

This clonotype was observed a few times. The V call is TRBV3-1, the J call TRBJ2-7; 7 bases match TRBD1. CDR1 is LGHDT and CDR2 is YNNKEL in the germline V gene (reference sequence). The V gene end was trimmed by 3 bases and the J gene end by 5 bases; junction bases not matched to a gene: 10. The CDR3 loop spans 15 amino acids. CDR3 sequence: CASSHSGTVFHEQYF. As DNA, the CDR3 is TGTGCCAGCAGCCACTCCGGGACAGTCTTCCACGAGCAGTACTTC.

This clonotype was seen more than once but under ten times. This rearrangement joins TRBV19 to TRBJ1-1; D is ambiguous. This CDR3 region has 14 residues. Germline V gene lookup returns CDR1 LNHDA and CDR2 SQIVND (reference sequence). V lost 3 bases to trimming and J lost 1 base, with 9 bases between them. CDR3 coding DNA: TGTGCCAGTAGTATCTATCTGCGGAACACTGAAGCTTTCTTT. Translated: CASSIYLRNTEAFF.

A few counts support this clonotype. This rearrangement joins TRBV6-5 to TRBJ1-1, with 8 bases matching TRBD1. The CDR3 totals 16 residues. The V gene's germline CDR1 is MNHEY and CDR2 SVGAGI. V shed 2 bases, J shed 4 bases, and the junction held 9 bases outside the gene matches. CDR3 sequence reads: CASSYPTDRAVTEAFF. The CDR3, as DNA: TGTGCCAGCAGTTACCCTACGGACAGGGCGGTCACTGAAGCTTTCTTT.

This clonotype was recorded a few times. This chain joins TRBV10-3 and TRBJ2-5; 13 bases fit TRBD2. The CDR3 covers 16 residues. Germline V gene sequence: CDR1 ENHRY, CDR2 SYGVKD. V lost 3 bases to trimming and J lost 5 bases; unmatched junction nucleotides: 6. Written as DNA, the CDR3 is TGTGCCATCAGTGACACTAGCGGGAGGGTTAGTGAGACCCAGTACTTC. Amino acid sequence: CAISDTSGRVSETQYF.

This clonotype was seen repeatedly, ten times or more. The J gene is TRBJ2-2, the V gene TRBV6-1; D remains ambiguous. CDR3 length: 13 amino acids. V was pared by 7 bases and J by 6 bases, with 12 bases between. CDR1 and CDR2 from the germline V gene are MNHNS and SASEGT. The CDR3 sequence is CASTLTLAGELFF. As DNA, the CDR3 is TGTGCCAGCACCTTGACCCTTGCCGGGGAGCTGTTTTTT.